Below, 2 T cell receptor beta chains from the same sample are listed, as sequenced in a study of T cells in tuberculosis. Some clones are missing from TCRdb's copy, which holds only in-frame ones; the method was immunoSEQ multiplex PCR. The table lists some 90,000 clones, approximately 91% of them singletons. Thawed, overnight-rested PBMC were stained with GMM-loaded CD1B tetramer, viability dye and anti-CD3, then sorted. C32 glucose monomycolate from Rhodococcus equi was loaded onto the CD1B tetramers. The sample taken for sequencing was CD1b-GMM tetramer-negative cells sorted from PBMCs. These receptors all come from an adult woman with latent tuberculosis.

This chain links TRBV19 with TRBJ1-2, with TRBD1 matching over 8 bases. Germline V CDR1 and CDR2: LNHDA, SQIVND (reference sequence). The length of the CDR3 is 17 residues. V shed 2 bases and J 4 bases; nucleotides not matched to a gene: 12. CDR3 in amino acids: CASSIIPTGAKVYGYTF. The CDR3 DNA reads TGTGCCAGTAGTATAATTCCGACAGGGGCTAAGGTCTATGGCTACACCTTC. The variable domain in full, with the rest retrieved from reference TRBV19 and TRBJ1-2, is DGGITQSPKYLFRKEGQNVTLSCEQNLNHDAMYWYRQDPGQGLRLIYYSQIVNDFQKGDIAEGYSVSREKKESFPLTVTSAQKNPTAFYLCASSIIPTGAKVYGYTFGSGTRLTVV.

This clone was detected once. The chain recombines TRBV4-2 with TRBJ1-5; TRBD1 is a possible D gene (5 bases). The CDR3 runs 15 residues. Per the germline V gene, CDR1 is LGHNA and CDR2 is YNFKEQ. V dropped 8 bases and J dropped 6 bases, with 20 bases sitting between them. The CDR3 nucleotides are TGTGCCAGCCCGGGGGTGTGTAGGGAGAGTCAGCCCCAGCATTTT. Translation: CASPGVCRESQPQHF.